This TCR beta chain was sequenced during a study of cytomegalovirus exposure and HLA in healthy donors. Study-level results: Within an earlier analysis, most TCR beta V segments proved productive either about 90% or about 30% of the time. Listed as cytomegalovirus-associated were 164 TCR beta chains.

In regard to this clone: Its antigen is unknown.

The CDR3 length is 15 residues. Germline V gene sequence: CDR1 SEHNR, CDR2 FQNEAQ (reference sequence). The J segment lost 0 bases and the V segment lost 4 bases, leaving 2 bases of the junction unmatched. With 60 Vbeta and 13 Jbeta primers, the PCR was carried out. Sequencing was performed with immunoSEQ multiplex PCR; in TCRdb, only in-frame clones are kept and a portion is missing. The sample shows about 210,000 clones, over 75% of them seen only once. Those who donated were healthy bone marrow donors. The sequence was obtained from a male donor in good health and CMV-seronegative. The chain joins TRBV7-9 to TRBJ2-7, with 11 bases that match TRBD2. Sequenced: PBMCs. The CDR3 sequence is CASSSSGRPSYEQYF. Here the CDR3 DNA reads TGTGCCAGCAGCTCTAGCGGGAGGCCCTCCTACGAGCAGTACTTC.